This T cell receptor (beta chain) was retrieved from a study of blood T cells in healthy people across ages. The overall study: Template switching captured about one barcoded beta molecule per two T cells.

The germline V gene has CDR1 SQVTM and CDR2 ANQGSEA. The ends were cut back, 1 base at V and 4 bases at J, with 14 bases in the middle. The CDR3 has 15 amino acids. With regard to this clonotype: The antigen remains unidentified.

General study results and limits: Compared with aged donors, long-lived donors showed fewer expanded clones, suggesting selection.

The use of a sample-barcoded 5' primer and a J-beta primer mix characterized a second PCR of roughly 7 to 11 cycles. Tags on each cDNA molecule came from a template-switch adaptor with 12 random nucleotides. TCRdb used MiXCR to reprocess the 5' RACE reads, holding one entry per CDR3 protein. This table holds 850,000 to 1,300,000 distinct CDR3 sequences, less than 50% found once. Sequenced: blood. The source is an older woman in good health. This rearrangement joins TRBV29-1 to TRBJ2-1; no clear D gene. CDR3 nucleotides: TGCAGCGTTGAAGGCGGTCTAGGCCATTACAATGAGCAGTTCTTC. This gives the protein CSVEGGLGHYNEQFF.